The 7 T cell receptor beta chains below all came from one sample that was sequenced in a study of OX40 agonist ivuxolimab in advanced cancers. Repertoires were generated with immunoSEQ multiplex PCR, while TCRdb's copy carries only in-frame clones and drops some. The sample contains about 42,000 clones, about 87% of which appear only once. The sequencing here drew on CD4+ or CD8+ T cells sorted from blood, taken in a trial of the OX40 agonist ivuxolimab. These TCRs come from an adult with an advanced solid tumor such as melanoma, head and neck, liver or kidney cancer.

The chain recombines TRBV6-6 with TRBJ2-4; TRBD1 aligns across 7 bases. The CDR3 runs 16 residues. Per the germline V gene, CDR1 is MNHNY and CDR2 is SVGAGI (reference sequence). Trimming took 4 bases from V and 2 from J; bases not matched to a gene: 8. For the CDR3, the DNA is TGTGCCAGCAGTTTAGACAGGGTTGGATCCAAAAACATTCAGTACTTC. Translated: CASSLDRVGSKNIQYF.

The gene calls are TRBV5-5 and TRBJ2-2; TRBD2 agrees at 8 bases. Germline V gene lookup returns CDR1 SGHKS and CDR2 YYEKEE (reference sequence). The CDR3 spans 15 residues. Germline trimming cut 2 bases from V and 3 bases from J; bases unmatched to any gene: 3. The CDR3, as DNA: TGTGCCAGCAGCTTAGGGACTAGAGACACCGGGGAGCTGTTTTTT. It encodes CASSLGTRDTGELFF.

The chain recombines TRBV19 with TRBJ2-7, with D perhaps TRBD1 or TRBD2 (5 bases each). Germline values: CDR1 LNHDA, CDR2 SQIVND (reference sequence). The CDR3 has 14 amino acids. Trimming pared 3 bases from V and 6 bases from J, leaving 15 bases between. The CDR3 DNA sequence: TGTGCCAGTAGTATGGGGGTCGGGGCTCTCGAGCAGTACTTC. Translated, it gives CASSMGVGALEQYF.

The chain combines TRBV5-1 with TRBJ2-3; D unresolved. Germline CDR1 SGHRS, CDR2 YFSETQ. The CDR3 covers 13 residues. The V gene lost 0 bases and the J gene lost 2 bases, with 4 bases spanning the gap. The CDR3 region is CASSLGFTDTQYF. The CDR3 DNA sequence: TGCGCCAGCAGCTTGGGATTCACAGATACGCAGTATTTT. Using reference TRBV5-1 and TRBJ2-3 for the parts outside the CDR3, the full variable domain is KAGVTQTPRYLIKTRGQQVTLSCSPISGHRSVSWYQQTPGQGLQFLFEYFSETQRNKGNFPGRFSGRQFSNSRSEMNVSTLELGDSALYLCASSLGFTDTQYFGPGTRLTVL.

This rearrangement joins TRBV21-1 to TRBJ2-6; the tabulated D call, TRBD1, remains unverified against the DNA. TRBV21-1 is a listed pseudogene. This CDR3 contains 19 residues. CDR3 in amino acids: CASSNPGTDFSSGANVLTF. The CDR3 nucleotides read TGTGCCAGCAGCAACCCAGGGACAGACTTTAGCTCTGGGGCCAACGTCCTGACTTTC.

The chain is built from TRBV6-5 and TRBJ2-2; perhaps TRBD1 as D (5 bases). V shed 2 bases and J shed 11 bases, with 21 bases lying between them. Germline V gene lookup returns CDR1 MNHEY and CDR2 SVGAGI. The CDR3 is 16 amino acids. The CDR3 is CASSYARQLTLSELFF. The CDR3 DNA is TGTGCCAGCAGTTACGCTAGACAGCTAACCCTCAGCGAGCTGTTTTTT.

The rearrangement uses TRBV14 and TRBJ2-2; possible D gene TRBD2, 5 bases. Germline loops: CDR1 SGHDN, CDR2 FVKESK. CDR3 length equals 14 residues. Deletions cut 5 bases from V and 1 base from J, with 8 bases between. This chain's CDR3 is CASSEDWNTGELFF. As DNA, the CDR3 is TGTGCCAGCAGCGAGGACTGGAACACCGGGGAGCTGTTTTTT.